A selection of T cell receptor beta chains follows, all from one sample in a study of molecular identifiers for immune sequencing clone quantification. Using its own MiXCR run on the PCR reads, TCRdb lists one record per CDR3 protein. The sample lists about 500,000 distinct CDR3 sequences, roughly a fifth occurring once. The specimen was naive CD8+ T cells from blood, with Jurkat cell RNA spiked in. These receptors all come from a human donor in good health. Some libraries in this study had Jurkat cell RNA spiked in. Each CDR3 is given with its conserved first and last residue. A D gene is named only where the DNA matches it firmly. Where a row states a size, it is once, few, many or the class of an expanded clone; other rows omit it.

clone_size: few; d_call: TRBD1; v_call: TRBV2; j_call: TRBJ1-1; cdr3_aa: CASRVQGAEGAFF; cdr3_nt: TGTGCCAGCAGAGTACAGGGGGCCGAGGGAGCTTTCTTT
clone_size: -; d_call: -; v_call: TRBV6-2/TRBV6-3; j_call: TRBJ1-3; cdr3_aa: CASGPGLDVGNTIYF; cdr3_nt: TGTGCCAGTGGCCCCGGACTGGACGTCGGAAACACCATATATTTT
clone_size: -; d_call: -; v_call: TRBV30; j_call: TRBJ2-1; cdr3_aa: CAWSLMEGYEQFF; cdr3_nt: TGTGCCTGGAGTTTGATGGAGGGGTATGAGCAGTTCTTC
clone_size: few; d_call: -; v_call: TRBV5-4; j_call: TRBJ2-5; cdr3_aa: CASSLSSGVYQETQYF; cdr3_nt: TGTGCCAGCAGCCTAAGTAGCGGAGTGTACCAAGAGACCCAGTACTTC
clone_size: -; d_call: -; v_call: TRBV4-3; j_call: TRBJ1-3; cdr3_aa: CASSQDDRRLAGNTIYF; cdr3_nt: TGCGCCAGCAGCCAAGATGATCGCCGTCTGGCCGGAAACACCATATATTTT
clone_size: -; d_call: -; v_call: TRBV6-2/TRBV6-3; j_call: TRBJ2-7; cdr3_aa: CASSPSPGHLSSYEQYF; cdr3_nt: TGTGCCAGCAGTCCATCCCCGGGACACCTGAGCTCCTACGAGCAGTACTTC
clone_size: many; d_call: -; v_call: TRBV7-9; j_call: TRBJ1-4; cdr3_aa: CASSPEVGGALSEKLFF; cdr3_nt: TGTGCCAGCAGTCCGGAAGTTGGCGGCGCCCTGAGTGAAAAACTGTTTTTT
clone_size: few; d_call: -; v_call: TRBV3-1; j_call: TRBJ2-5; cdr3_aa: CASSRTLERQETQYF; cdr3_nt: TGTGCCAGCAGCCGAACACTAGAGCGGCAAGAGACCCAGTACTTC
clone_size: few; d_call: TRBD2; v_call: TRBV27; j_call: TRBJ2-7; cdr3_aa: CASSSSSGGYSYEQYF; cdr3_nt: TGTGCCAGCAGTTCATCTAGCGGGGGGTACTCCTACGAGCAGTACTTC
clone_size: few; d_call: -; v_call: TRBV9; j_call: TRBJ2-5; cdr3_aa: CASSEWSQDSETQYF; cdr3_nt: TGTGCCAGCAGCGAATGGAGCCAGGACTCAGAGACCCAGTACTTC
clone_size: many; d_call: TRBD1; v_call: TRBV4-1; j_call: TRBJ2-2; cdr3_aa: CASSPGTVPGTGELFF; cdr3_nt: TGCGCCAGCAGCCCCGGGACAGTTCCGGGCACCGGGGAGCTGTTTTTT
clone_size: -; d_call: -; v_call: TRBV7-9; j_call: TRBJ1-3; cdr3_aa: CASSLLQGNTIYF; cdr3_nt: TGTGCCAGCAGCTTACTCCAAGGAAACACCATATATTTT
clone_size: few; d_call: TRBD1; v_call: TRBV14; j_call: TRBJ2-7; cdr3_aa: CASSQATGDEQYF; cdr3_nt: TGTGCCAGCAGCCAAGCTACAGGGGACGAGCAGTACTTC
clone_size: many; d_call: -; v_call: TRBV7-9; j_call: TRBJ2-7; cdr3_aa: CASSLAGQPYEQYF; cdr3_nt: TGTGCCAGCAGCTTAGCCGGGCAGCCCTACGAGCAGTACTTC
clone_size: -; d_call: -; v_call: TRBV9; j_call: TRBJ2-3; cdr3_aa: CASSAPDKTSTDTQYF; cdr3_nt: TGTGCCAGCAGTGCCCCGGACAAAACTAGCACAGATACGCAGTATTTT
clone_size: many; d_call: -; v_call: TRBV14; j_call: TRBJ2-4; cdr3_aa: CASSQGTTFSGQYF; cdr3_nt: TGTGCCAGCAGCCAGGGAACTACATTCTCTGGCCAGTACTTC
clone_size: many; d_call: -; v_call: TRBV12-3/TRBV12-4; j_call: TRBJ2-4; cdr3_aa: CASSEGKNIQYF; cdr3_nt: TGTGCCAGCAGTGAGGGTAAAAACATTCAGTACTTC
clone_size: few; d_call: -; v_call: TRBV7-9; j_call: TRBJ1-2; cdr3_aa: CASSLDSYYGYTF; cdr3_nt: TGTGCCAGCAGCTTGGACAGTTACTATGGCTACACCTTC
clone_size: many; d_call: -; v_call: TRBV4-3; j_call: TRBJ2-3; cdr3_aa: CASSPTGGAGDTQYF; cdr3_nt: TGCGCCAGCAGTCCTACCGGGGGCGCCGGAGATACGCAGTATTTT
clone_size: many; d_call: -; v_call: TRBV7-9; j_call: TRBJ2-2; cdr3_aa: CASSLRATGMNTGELFF; cdr3_nt: TGTGCCAGCAGCTTAAGGGCCACCGGGATGAACACCGGGGAGCTGTTTTTT
clone_size: many; d_call: -; v_call: TRBV4-3; j_call: TRBJ1-2; cdr3_aa: CASSQDRTVNYGYTF; cdr3_nt: TGCGCCAGCAGCCAAGACCGGACAGTAAACTATGGCTACACCTTC
clone_size: many; d_call: -; v_call: TRBV29-1; j_call: TRBJ2-2; cdr3_aa: CSVGILNTGELFF; cdr3_nt: TGCAGCGTTGGCATACTGAACACCGGGGAGCTGTTTTTT
clone_size: -; d_call: TRBD2; v_call: TRBV27; j_call: TRBJ2-3; cdr3_aa: CASRRELVTDTQYF; cdr3_nt: TGTGCCAGCAGGCGGGAGCTTGTCACAGATACGCAGTATTTT
clone_size: few; d_call: TRBD2; v_call: TRBV27; j_call: TRBJ2-3; cdr3_aa: CASSPGLDPDTQYF; cdr3_nt: TGTGCCAGCAGTCCCGGACTAGATCCAGATACGCAGTATTTT
clone_size: many; d_call: -; v_call: TRBV29-1; j_call: TRBJ1-1; cdr3_aa: CSVEPNTEAFF; cdr3_nt: TGCAGCGTTGAACCGAACACTGAAGCTTTCTTT
clone_size: many; d_call: TRBD2; v_call: TRBV20-1; j_call: TRBJ2-1; cdr3_aa: CSARGSFSGSLYNEQFF; cdr3_nt: TGCAGTGCTAGAGGCTCCTTTAGCGGGAGCCTTTACAATGAGCAGTTCTTC
clone_size: many; d_call: -; v_call: TRBV7-6; j_call: TRBJ2-3; cdr3_aa: CASSLVSGTDTQYF; cdr3_nt: TGTGCCAGCAGCTTAGTTTCCGGCACAGATACGCAGTATTTT
clone_size: many; d_call: -; v_call: TRBV27; j_call: TRBJ1-5; cdr3_aa: CASSYSAGASQPQHF; cdr3_nt: TGTGCCAGCAGTTATTCTGCAGGGGCGAGTCAGCCCCAGCATTTT
clone_size: few; d_call: TRBD1; v_call: TRBV7-9; j_call: TRBJ2-7; cdr3_aa: CASSPTGTGFYEQYF; cdr3_nt: TGTGCCAGCAGCCCGACCGGGACAGGGTTCTACGAGCAGTACTTC
clone_size: many; d_call: -; v_call: TRBV29-1; j_call: TRBJ2-2; cdr3_aa: CSVGSRAGGELFF; cdr3_nt: TGCAGCGTTGGTTCCAGGGCAGGCGGGGAGCTGTTTTTT
clone_size: many; d_call: -; v_call: TRBV29-1; j_call: TRBJ2-7; cdr3_aa: CSVGTGYYEQYF; cdr3_nt: TGCAGCGTTGGGACGGGGTACTACGAGCAGTACTTC
clone_size: many; d_call: -; v_call: TRBV12-3/TRBV12-4; j_call: TRBJ2-2; cdr3_aa: CASSLFWRQDAGELFF; cdr3_nt: TGTGCCAGCAGTTTATTTTGGCGGCAGGATGCCGGGGAGCTGTTTTTT
clone_size: -; d_call: -; v_call: TRBV12-5; j_call: TRBJ2-7; cdr3_aa: CASGQTGLSYEQYF; cdr3_nt: TGTGCTAGTGGCCAAACGGGCCTTTCCTACGAGCAGTACTTC
clone_size: -; d_call: -; v_call: TRBV4-3; j_call: TRBJ2-7; cdr3_aa: CASSPELQGQRNEQYF; cdr3_nt: TGCGCCAGCAGCCCAGAGCTGCAGGGCCAGCGGAACGAGCAGTACTTC
clone_size: many; d_call: TRBD2; v_call: TRBV4-1; j_call: TRBJ2-1; cdr3_aa: CASSLFSGGPGPPLGEQFF; cdr3_nt: TGCGCCAGCAGCCTCTTTAGCGGGGGGCCCGGACCCCCCCTCGGTGAGCAGTTCTTC
clone_size: -; d_call: -; v_call: TRBV2; j_call: TRBJ2-5; cdr3_aa: CASSEGRGPQETQYF; cdr3_nt: TGTGCCAGCAGTGAGGGTCGGGGACCCCAAGAGACCCAGTACTTC
clone_size: many; d_call: TRBD1; v_call: TRBV24-1; j_call: TRBJ1-5; cdr3_aa: CATSDGQGGVNQPQHF; cdr3_nt: TGTGCCACCAGTGACGGACAGGGGGGAGTCAATCAGCCCCAGCATTTT
clone_size: -; d_call: -; v_call: TRBV12-3/TRBV12-4; j_call: TRBJ1-2; cdr3_aa: CASSLVPSNYGYTF; cdr3_nt: TGTGCCAGCAGTTTAGTGCCTTCGAACTATGGCTACACCTTC
clone_size: -; d_call: -; v_call: TRBV5-6; j_call: TRBJ1-1; cdr3_aa: CASSPIYFRGGTEAFF; cdr3_nt: TGTGCCAGCAGCCCAATATATTTCAGGGGCGGCACTGAAGCTTTCTTT
clone_size: -; d_call: -; v_call: TRBV3-1; j_call: TRBJ1-2; cdr3_aa: CASSQDSWAIWGYTF; cdr3_nt: TGTGCCAGCAGCCAAGACTCTTGGGCGATTTGGGGCTACACCTTC
clone_size: -; d_call: TRBD1; v_call: TRBV9; j_call: TRBJ2-3; cdr3_aa: CASSVRTGKGPPGTDTQYF; cdr3_nt: TGTGCCAGCAGCGTGCGGACAGGGAAGGGGCCCCCCGGCACAGATACGCAGTATTTT
clone_size: -; d_call: -; v_call: TRBV6-2/TRBV6-3; j_call: TRBJ2-7; cdr3_aa: CASGPFGGYEQYF; cdr3_nt: TGTGCCAGCGGTCCCTTTGGGGGCTACGAGCAGTACTTC
clone_size: few; d_call: -; v_call: TRBV6-5; j_call: TRBJ2-7; cdr3_aa: CASSTLRGEQYF; cdr3_nt: TGTGCCAGCAGTACCTTGAGGGGCGAGCAGTACTTC
clone_size: -; d_call: -; v_call: TRBV6-1; j_call: TRBJ2-1; cdr3_aa: CASTTLGEQFF; cdr3_nt: TGTGCCAGCACAACTCTCGGTGAGCAGTTCTTC
clone_size: -; d_call: -; v_call: TRBV19; j_call: TRBJ2-5; cdr3_aa: CASSIEGTQETQYF; cdr3_nt: TGTGCCAGTAGTATTGAGGGGACCCAAGAGACCCAGTACTTC
clone_size: many; d_call: -; v_call: TRBV6-5; j_call: TRBJ2-7; cdr3_aa: CASSYSRGGAYEQYF; cdr3_nt: TGTGCCAGCAGTTACTCAAGGGGGGGAGCCTACGAGCAGTACTTC
clone_size: few; d_call: TRBD2; v_call: TRBV28; j_call: TRBJ2-2; cdr3_aa: CASSFPGGASGELFF; cdr3_nt: TGTGCCAGCAGTTTCCCGGGAGGGGCGTCCGGGGAGCTGTTTTTT
clone_size: few; d_call: -; v_call: TRBV15; j_call: TRBJ1-6; cdr3_aa: CATSRVQVYSPLHF; cdr3_nt: TGTGCCACCAGCAGAGTTCAGGTCTATTCACCCCTCCACTTT
clone_size: few; d_call: TRBD1; v_call: TRBV6-5; j_call: TRBJ2-7; cdr3_aa: CASSYSGGGYF; cdr3_nt: TGTGCCAGCAGTTACTCAGGGGGCGGGTACTTC
clone_size: -; d_call: -; v_call: TRBV4-3; j_call: TRBJ1-5; cdr3_aa: CASSQDRGADQPQHF; cdr3_nt: TGCGCCAGCAGCCAAGATCGAGGGGCTGATCAGCCCCAGCATTTT
clone_size: many; d_call: -; v_call: TRBV5-6; j_call: TRBJ2-3; cdr3_aa: CASSWGQGPDTQYF; cdr3_nt: TGTGCCAGCAGCTGGGGACAAGGGCCAGATACGCAGTATTTT